These 3 T cell receptor beta chains were sequenced from one sample in a study of identical twins. TCRdb re-called the 5' RACE reads through MiXCR, storing one row per CDR3 protein. Of some 1,600,000 distinct CDR3 sequences listed, roughly 35% are singletons. The sequenced sample consisted of cord blood. The source of these receptors is a newborn girl in good health.

This clonotype showed up just a few times. This chain connects TRBV5-1 to TRBJ1-2; TRBD1 matches at 8 bases. Germline lookup yields CDR1 SGHRS and CDR2 YFSETQ. V trimming: 6 bases; J trimming: 2 bases; junction bases outside the gene matches: 6. The CDR3 spans 14 residues. The CDR3 sequence: CASKTTGDNYGYTF. The CDR3 DNA follows: TGCGCCAGCAAAACGACAGGGGACAACTATGGCTACACCTTC.

This clonotype was recorded a few times. This chain joins TRBV6-1 and TRBJ1-5; possibly TRBD1 for D (6 bases). CDR1 is MNHNS and CDR2 is SASEGT in the germline V gene. V shed 4 bases and J shed 0 bases, with 10 bases lying between them. The CDR3 consists of 15 residues. The CDR3 coding sequence is TGTGCCAGCAGTGGAACAGGGAATAGCAATCAGCCCCAGCATTTT. Protein sequence: CASSGTGNSNQPQHF.

The chain uses TRBV14 and TRBJ2-5; 8 bases line up with TRBD1. The germline CDR1 and CDR2 sequences are SGHDN and FVKESK. V lost 0 bases to trimming and J lost 11 bases; unmatched junction nucleotides: 14. CDR3 length: 16 amino acids. The CDR3 protein is CASSQEGTGWYNEQYF. CDR3 nucleotides: TGTGCCAGCAGCCAAGAGGGGACAGGTTGGTACAATGAGCAGTACTTC.